Shown below are 27 T cell receptor beta chains from a single sample sequenced in a study of shared clonotypes between healthy human individuals. Generated by immunoSEQ multiplex PCR, the TCRdb table keeps only in-frame clones and is missing some. The repertoire has fewer than 3 million clones, 85% to 95% of them found once; the top ten carry more than 0.35%. Material for sequencing was naive CD4+ T cells from PBMCs. Indicated subset: CD45RA+ positively selected. The receptor set was obtained from a man aged 18 to 30 in good health. Some clones in this sample may be carry-over from other donors' samples.

The chain carries TRBV7-3 and TRBJ2-2, with D possibly TRBD2 on 6 matching bases. Deletions cut 5 bases from V and 1 base from J, with 17 bases between. The CDR3 loop spans 17 amino acids. Germline CDR1 reads SGHTA; CDR2 reads FQGTGA. The CDR3 nucleotides read TGTGCCAGCAGCCCTCGGGCGGGGCAGGGGAACACCGGGGAGCTGTTTTTT. This translates into CASSPRAGQGNTGELFF.

The V and J genes are TRBV5-1 and TRBJ2-3, with D perhaps TRBD1 (6 bases). The length of the CDR3 is 12 residues. Germline V gene data show CDR1 as SGHRS and CDR2 as YFSETQ. V dropped 5 bases and J dropped 6 bases, with 10 bases sitting between them. Written as DNA, the CDR3 is TGCGCCAGCAGTCCAGGGGAGGATACGCAGTATTTT. Amino acid sequence: CASSPGEDTQYF.

The gene calls are TRBV5-4 and TRBJ1-2; D might be TRBD1 (5 bases). The V gene lost 4 bases and the J gene lost 4 bases, with 20 bases spanning the gap. Looked up from germline, CDR1 is SGHNT and CDR2 is YYREEE (reference sequence). The CDR3 totals 16 residues. Here the CDR3 reads CASSHPSGDSSYGYTF. DNA of the CDR3: TGTGCCAGCAGCCACCCCTCCGGCGACAGCTCCTATGGCTACACCTTC.

To note about this clone: Other DNA sequences of this sample code for an identical CDR3. V usage is TRBV18 and J usage is TRBJ1-4; D gene uncertain. This CDR3 contains 15 residues. The V end was cut by 6 bases, the J end by 0 bases, with 11 bases between. The germline V gene has CDR1 KGHSH and CDR2 LQKENI. Here the CDR3 DNA reads TGTGCCAGCTCGCCTCGGACTGCAACTAATGAAAAACTGTTTTTT. Protein product: CASSPRTATNEKLFF.

The genes are TRBV2 and TRBJ2-4; D call uncertain. Germline V CDR1 and CDR2: SNHLY, FYNNEI. The CDR3 extends over 15 amino acids. Trimming took 4 bases from V and 2 from J, leaving 12 bases between them. The chain's CDR3 is CASSALPNTKNIQYF. The CDR3 DNA sequence: TGTGCCAGCAGTGCACTCCCTAACACCAAAAACATTCAGTACTTC.

With regard to this clone: The sample holds other DNA sequences that translate to the same CDR3. The chain couples TRBV28 to TRBJ2-3; 9 bases map to TRBD2. V was pared by 4 bases and J by 4 bases, with 6 bases of the junction left unmatched. The germline V gene has CDR1 MDHEN and CDR2 SYDVKM. This CDR3 is built from 15 residues. This CDR3 is CASSSPGLAADTQYF. The CDR3 DNA follows: TGTGCCAGCAGTTCTCCGGGACTAGCTGCAGATACGCAGTATTTT.

The gene calls are TRBV19 and TRBJ1-4; 10 bases fit TRBD1. This CDR3 spans 14 amino acids. V was clipped by 10 bases and J by 8 bases; unmatched bases: 10. From germline, CDR1 is LNHDA and CDR2 SQIVND (reference sequence). CDR3 DNA: TGTGCCACAGCATGGGACAGGGGTACCGAAAAACTGTTTTTT. Its translation: CATAWDRGTEKLFF.

J is TRBJ2-1 and V is TRBV28; 8 bases are a match to TRBD2. CDR3 size: 16 residues. The V gene's germline CDR1 is MDHEN and CDR2 SYDVKM. V lost 1 base and J lost 2; bases outside the gene matches: 4. CDR3 amino acids: CASSLSGGGPYNEQFF. CDR3 coding DNA: TGTGCCAGCAGTTTATCCGGGGGGGGCCCCTACAATGAGCAGTTCTTC.

This rearrangement joins TRBV5-1 to TRBJ2-7; either TRBD1 or TRBD2 may supply D (5 bases each). Germline CDR1 and CDR2: SGHRS and YFSETQ. Trimming removed 4 bases from V and 6 bases from J, with 11 bases in between. The CDR3 contains 12 residues. CDR3 sequence: CASSPPGTEQYF. The CDR3 nucleotides are TGCGCCAGCAGCCCCCCGGGGACCGAGCAGTACTTC.

The V and J genes are TRBV5-1 and TRBJ2-7; D gene uncertain. The CDR3 is 13 amino acids. V lost 4 bases to trimming and J lost 3 bases, with 11 bases between them. From germline, CDR1 is SGHRS and CDR2 YFSETQ. The CDR3: CASSIRSGYEQYF. Here the CDR3 DNA reads TGCGCCAGCAGCATCCGGAGTGGCTACGAGCAGTACTTC.

The chain has TRBV18 and TRBJ2-2; 9 bases are shared with TRBD1. This CDR3 has 17 residues. Per germline, CDR1 KGHSH and CDR2 LQKENI. V trimming: 1 base; J trimming: 0 bases; junction bases outside the gene matches: 3. The CDR3 sequence: CASSPQQGATNTGELFF. CDR3 sequence (DNA): TGTGCCAGCTCACCACAACAGGGGGCTACGAACACCGGGGAGCTGTTTTTT.

The V and J genes are TRBV11-3 and TRBJ2-1; D ambiguous. Germline V gene sequence: CDR1 SGHNT, CDR2 YENEEA. This CDR3 has 14 amino acids. V gave up 1 base and J gave up 5 bases, with 9 bases separating them. The CDR3 DNA sequence: TGTGCCAGCAGCTTAGCGGTGACAAACAATGAGCAGTTCTTC. It specifies CASSLAVTNNEQFF.

This clone came up once. Distinct nucleotide sequences in the sample also encode this CDR3. The genes are TRBV28 and TRBJ1-1; D is unclear. The CDR3 is made up of 13 amino acids. Trimming took 2 bases from V and 1 from J, leaving 5 bases between them. Per the germline V gene, CDR1 is MDHEN and CDR2 is SYDVKM. In DNA, the CDR3 is TGTGCCAGCAGTTTAACTCAGAACACTGAAGCTTTCTTT. It is translated as CASSLTQNTEAFF.

The J gene is TRBJ2-5, the V gene TRBV5-1; 9 positions match TRBD1. With V trimmed by 7 bases and J by 0 bases, 10 bases remained unmatched. CDR1 is SGHRS and CDR2 is YFSETQ in the germline V gene. The CDR3 contains 16 residues. CDR3 nucleotides: TGCGCCAGCCCCGACTGGGACAGGGACTACCAAGAGACCCAGTACTTC. Amino acid sequence: CASPDWDRDYQETQYF.

As concerns this clone: Within the sample, other DNA sequences also encode this same CDR3. The chain uses TRBV5-1 and TRBJ2-5; a possible D gene is TRBD1 (6 bases). The CDR3 consists of 14 residues. Trimming shortened V by 1 base and J by 5 bases, and 12 bases separated the two germline ends. Germline V gene data show CDR1 as SGHRS and CDR2 as YFSETQ. CDR3 DNA sequence: TGCGCCAGCAGCTTGTCAGGGGTTGAGGAGACCCAGTACTTC. As protein: CASSLSGVEETQYF. The whole variable domain, filled in from reference TRBV5-1 and TRBJ2-5, reads KAGVTQTPRYLIKTRGQQVTLSCSPISGHRSVSWYQQTPGQGLQFLFEYFSETQRNKGNFPGRFSGRQFSNSRSEMNVSTLELGDSALYLCASSLSGVEETQYFGPGTRLLVL.

This clone was picked up one time. The CDR3 sequence is CASSPTSGGQETQYF. The CDR3 coding sequence is TGTGCCAGCTCACCGACTAGCGGGGGACAAGAGACCCAGTACTTC. The V and J genes are TRBV18 and TRBJ2-5; 12 bases line up with TRBD2. Germline V gene lookup returns CDR1 KGHSH and CDR2 LQKENI. There are 15 residues in the CDR3. J gave up 2 bases and V 3 bases, and 1 base lay outside the gene matches. Full variable domain (outside the CDR3, taken from reference TRBV18 and TRBJ2-5): NAGVMQNPRHLVRRRGQEARLRCSPMKGHSHVYWYRQLPEEGLKFMVYLQKENIIDESGMPKERFSAEFPKEGPSILRIQQVVRGDSAAYFCASSPTSGGQETQYFGPGTRLLVL.

The chain joins TRBV5-1 to TRBJ2-7; weak D call: TRBD1 (6 bases). Germline CDR1 SGHRS, CDR2 YFSETQ. The CDR3 runs 18 residues. Trimming removed 2 bases from V and 1 base from J, with 22 bases in between. Here the CDR3 reads CASSFTLTGTQGSYEQYF. The CDR3 nucleotides read TGCGCCAGCAGCTTCACGCTGACAGGCACTCAGGGGTCCTACGAGCAGTACTTC.

The V call is TRBV6-7, the J call TRBJ2-7; 15 bases are shared with TRBD2. TRBV6-7 falls under the ORF class, with uncertain function. This CDR3 comprises 15 residues. J lost 7 bases, V lost 5 bases, and 6 bases had no gene match. CDR3 nucleotides: TGTGCCAGCAGTGGGGGACTAGCGGGAGGAGGGGAGCAGTACTTC. Protein: CASSGGLAGGGEQYF.

A remark on this clone: A junction boundary mismatches the germline segment, possibly from a read error. Other nucleotide sequences from this sample produce the same CDR3. The chain joins TRBV5-4 to TRBJ2-3; D gene ambiguous. The CDR3 consists of 12 residues. Germline lookup yields CDR1 SGHNT and CDR2 YYREEE (reference sequence). This chain's CDR3 is CASSLESDTQYF. As DNA, the CDR3 is TGTGCTAGCAGCTTGGAATCCGATACGCAGTATTTT.

This clone was detected only a few times. The chain carries TRBV19 and TRBJ1-2, with a tentative D call TRBD1 (6 bases). Germline CDR1 LNHDA, CDR2 SQIVND (reference sequence). The CDR3 covers 14 residues. Trimming removed 3 bases at V and 5 bases at J, with 13 bases between. The CDR3 DNA sequence: TGTGCCAGTAGTATCCGGGAGACAGGATATGGCTACACCTTC. This gives the protein CASSIRETGYGYTF.

The chain couples TRBV30 to TRBJ2-1, with TRBD2 matching over 11 bases. The junction had 5 bases not matched to a gene; V was cut back by 0 bases and J by 7 bases. Germline V CDR1 and CDR2: GTSNPN, SVGIG (reference sequence). The CDR3 is made up of 15 amino acids. CDR3 in amino acids: CAWSVTSGSRNEQFF. The CDR3 coding sequence is TGTGCCTGGAGTGTTACTAGCGGGAGTCGGAATGAGCAGTTCTTC.

This rearrangement joins TRBV5-4 to TRBJ1-2; 8 bases are shared with TRBD1. The CDR3 length is 16 residues. Losses at the gene ends were 3 bases for V and 1 base for J; bases not matched to a gene: 8. The germline V gene has CDR1 SGHNT and CDR2 YYREEE (reference sequence). CDR3 sequence (DNA): TGTGCCAGCAGCTGGGGGACAGGACCGTATAACTATGGCTACACCTTC. Protein product: CASSWGTGPYNYGYTF.

The chain joins TRBV7-9 to TRBJ2-3, with 7 bases fitting TRBD2. CDR1 and CDR2 from the germline V gene are SEHNR and FQNEAQ (reference sequence). V dropped 3 bases and J dropped 3; count of bases not matched to a gene: 6. The length of the CDR3 is 15 residues. CDR3: CASSLGGAVTDTQYF. CDR3 bases: TGTGCCAGCAGCTTGGGAGGGGCCGTTACAGATACGCAGTATTTT.

DNA of the CDR3: TGTGCCAGCACCGTCGGACAGAGGGCCCATCCCCAAGAGACCCAGTACTTC. Encoded protein: CASTVGQRAHPQETQYF. This chain connects TRBV11-3 to TRBJ2-5; the D gene is possibly TRBD1 (6 bases). The CDR3 has 17 residues. V dropped 7 bases and J dropped 1 base, with 22 bases sitting between them. Looked up from germline, CDR1 is SGHNT and CDR2 is YENEEA.

The V and J genes are TRBV19 and TRBJ1-1; 8 bases match TRBD1. Unmatched junction bases numbered 11, after V lost 7 bases and J lost 1 base. The CDR3 loop spans 16 amino acids. In germline, CDR1 is LNHDA, CDR2 SQIVND (reference sequence). The CDR3 DNA follows: TGTGCCAGTACCCATTCCCCCGGGACAGGGAACACTGAAGCTTTCTTT. Encoded protein: CASTHSPGTGNTEAFF. Full variable domain (rest looked up from reference TRBV19 and TRBJ1-1): DGGITQSPKYLFRKEGQNVTLSCEQNLNHDAMYWYRQDPGQGLRLIYYSQIVNDFQKGDIAEGYSVSREKKESFPLTVTSAQKNPTAFYLCASTHSPGTGNTEAFFGQGTRLTVV.

The V and J genes are TRBV28 and TRBJ1-2; TRBD1 might be the D (5 bases). Germline CDR1 and CDR2: MDHEN and SYDVKM. The V and J ends lost 5 bases and 5 bases respectively, with 15 bases between them. The CDR3 consists of 14 residues. CDR3 region: CASSISGTDYGYTF. The DNA for the CDR3 is TGTGCCAGCAGTATCTCAGGGACCGATTATGGCTACACCTTC.

This rearrangement joins TRBV28 to TRBJ1-2, with 7 bases fitting TRBD1. The CDR3 has 18 residues. Germline CDR1 is MDHEN and CDR2 is SYDVKM. V gave up 4 bases and J gave up 4 bases; unmatched junction bases: 18. CDR3 sequence reads: CASSYVGDRDPHSYGYTF. The CDR3 nucleotides read TGTGCCAGCAGTTATGTGGGTGACAGGGATCCCCATAGCTATGGCTACACCTTC.